This is a list of T cell receptor beta chains from one sample in a study of T cell repertoires in cytomegalovirus infection. Each CDR3 protein gets one entry after TCRdb re-called the reads with MiXCR. The sample carries around 180,000 distinct CDR3 sequences, roughly 20% recorded once. The source material was PBMCs. Receptors were obtained from a human donor in good health (CMV status not recorded). Some clones in this sample may be carry-over from other donors' samples. Both conserved end residues are part of each CDR3. Fields, in order: J gene, V gene, D gene, CDR3 protein. D genes are given only for firm matches.

j_gene: TRBJ2-3; v_gene: TRBV7-2; d_gene: .; CDR3aa: CASSPGVGRTTDTQYF
j_gene: TRBJ2-3; v_gene: TRBV11-3; d_gene: .; CDR3aa: CASSLDYGVGTTDTQYF
j_gene: TRBJ1-1; v_gene: TRBV29-1; d_gene: .; CDR3aa: CSVEQGFSTEAFF
j_gene: TRBJ2-5; v_gene: TRBV7-8; d_gene: .; CDR3aa: CASSLAGTPKKGETQYF
j_gene: TRBJ1-3; v_gene: TRBV2; d_gene: .; CDR3aa: CASKRERSGNTIYF
j_gene: TRBJ2-3; v_gene: TRBV7-2; d_gene: .; CDR3aa: CASSPQGPDTQYF
j_gene: TRBJ1-4; v_gene: TRBV7-6; d_gene: .; CDR3aa: CASSLQAPGSYNEKLFF
j_gene: TRBJ2-1; v_gene: TRBV12-3/TRBV12-4; d_gene: .; CDR3aa: CASSPMGRGNEQFF
j_gene: TRBJ1-1; v_gene: TRBV28; d_gene: .; CDR3aa: CASSPTGPRSNTEAFF
j_gene: TRBJ1-1; v_gene: TRBV12-3/TRBV12-4; d_gene: TRBD1; CDR3aa: CASSLDRILMNTEAFF
j_gene: TRBJ1-5; v_gene: TRBV15; d_gene: .; CDR3aa: CATARDKGLGQPQHF
j_gene: TRBJ2-2; v_gene: TRBV12-3/TRBV12-4; d_gene: TRBD2; CDR3aa: CASSGTTSGVNTGELFF
j_gene: TRBJ1-4; v_gene: TRBV20-1; d_gene: .; CDR3aa: CSAPARGRNEKLFF
j_gene: TRBJ2-1; v_gene: TRBV7-6; d_gene: TRBD2; CDR3aa: CASSLVGAGVINEQFF
j_gene: TRBJ2-1; v_gene: TRBV28; d_gene: .; CDR3aa: CASSLGRWGISYNEQFF
j_gene: TRBJ2-7; v_gene: TRBV7-2; d_gene: .; CDR3aa: CASSSGLDYEQYF
j_gene: TRBJ2-4; v_gene: TRBV19; d_gene: .; CDR3aa: CASSPSGDSHIQYF
j_gene: TRBJ2-6; v_gene: TRBV5-4; d_gene: .; CDR3aa: CASSLGSPGANVLTF
j_gene: TRBJ2-5; v_gene: TRBV7-2; d_gene: .; CDR3aa: CASSPRLGRGETQYF
j_gene: TRBJ2-7; v_gene: TRBV29-1; d_gene: .; CDR3aa: CSVKAGSAYEQYF
j_gene: TRBJ2-3; v_gene: TRBV6-6; d_gene: .; CDR3aa: CASSYSQQGEITDTQYF
j_gene: TRBJ2-3; v_gene: TRBV6-6; d_gene: .; CDR3aa: CASRTASDTQYF
j_gene: TRBJ2-7; v_gene: TRBV7-3; d_gene: .; CDR3aa: CASSPNGRHWGRWGYEQYF
j_gene: TRBJ2-2; v_gene: TRBV7-2; d_gene: TRBD1; CDR3aa: CASSRQGSNTGELFF
j_gene: TRBJ1-2; v_gene: TRBV20-1; d_gene: .; CDR3aa: CSVGAVVGYTF
j_gene: TRBJ1-1; v_gene: TRBV7-8; d_gene: .; CDR3aa: CASTSGTGNTEAFF
j_gene: TRBJ2-5; v_gene: TRBV28; d_gene: TRBD2; CDR3aa: CASSFRASGRTETQYF
j_gene: TRBJ2-7; v_gene: TRBV28; d_gene: TRBD1; CDR3aa: CASSSGTGLSYEQYF